This T cell receptor (beta chain) was sequenced during a study of T cells after yellow fever vaccination. About the research overall: For low cell numbers, libraries were made with SMART-Seq v4 Ultra Low Input.

Trimming took off 5 bases at V and 4 bases at J, with 6 bases between the two ends. The CDR3 is 11 residues long. The V gene's germline CDR1 is MNHEY and CDR2 SVGEGT. Synthesis of TCR cDNA relied on 5'RACE template switching, which attached a universal primer site and UMIs. TCRdb processed the 5' RACE reads anew with MiXCR; each CDR3 protein has one entry. The profile covers 340,000 or so distinct CDR3 sequences, with roughly an eighth appearing a single time and 2.5% to 4% taken by the ten largest. This rearrangement joins TRBV6-2 or TRBV6-3 to TRBJ2-7; the D is unclear. The sequence was obtained from a man aged 18 to 30 who received the YFV17D yellow fever vaccine. The sequences come from CD4+ T cells sorted from PBMCs, collected 15 days after the yellow fever booster vaccination. CDR3 sequence: CASSHSYEQYF. As DNA, the CDR3 is TGTGCCAGCAGTCATTCATACGAGCAGTACTTC.